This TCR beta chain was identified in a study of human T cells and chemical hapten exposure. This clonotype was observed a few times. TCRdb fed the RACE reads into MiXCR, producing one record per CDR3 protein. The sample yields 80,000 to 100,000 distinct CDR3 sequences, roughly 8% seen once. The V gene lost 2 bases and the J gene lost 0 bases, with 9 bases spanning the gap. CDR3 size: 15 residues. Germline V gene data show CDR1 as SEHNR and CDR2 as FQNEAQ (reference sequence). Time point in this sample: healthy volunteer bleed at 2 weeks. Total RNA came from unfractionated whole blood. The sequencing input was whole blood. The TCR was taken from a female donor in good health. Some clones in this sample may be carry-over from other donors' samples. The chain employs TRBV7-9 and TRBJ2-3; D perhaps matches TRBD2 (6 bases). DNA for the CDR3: TGTGCCAGCAGCTTACGCGGGGTTAGCACAGATACGCAGTATTTT. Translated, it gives CASSLRGVSTDTQYF.